The present entry profiles one T cell receptor beta chain with its context. Its antigen target is currently unknown. Base qualities are missing; no much larger clone stands one base away. This specimen comes from a study of chemoradiotherapy in HPV16-positive cancers (dated by TCRdb to between 2021 and 2024). Some background on the complete study: Using functional T-cell assays on cells from two HPV16-positive patients, the researchers defined candidate HPV-specific T-cell clones and common TCR motifs. The study set out to ask whether T-cell immunity against the HPV oncoproteins E6 and E7 changes over the course of chemoradiotherapy and whether that immunity affects survival. Next, the candidate HPV-specific TCRs and motifs were followed in TCR repertoires from approximately 87 patients with HPV-related cancers.

The library was built by means of the immunoSEQ multiplex PCR assay. What TCRdb holds here is the immuneACCESS table cut down to in-frame rearrangements. Part of the clones is not present; checked against another copy, under half of the missing clones reflect an unresolved V gene, and the others are unexplained. Within this sample are 20,000 or so clones, with about 87% of them counted one time only. The ten largest make up approximately 2.5% of the sample. Repertoires were sampled repeatedly over the course of chemoradiotherapy so that clonal expansion in the tumor microenvironment could be followed. V and J lose 3 bases and 1 base, and a span of 16 bases separates them. Reading the germline V gene (reference sequence) gives CDR1 MNHEY and CDR2 SMNVEV. Reading from cysteine to phenylalanine, the CDR3 counts 17 amino acids. Only CDR3 DNA remains: 51 bases, in frame from the first base. Findings and caveats that apply to the study as a whole: Expansion of candidate HPV-specific clones and E7-related TCR motifs was observed in the tumor microenvironment during treatment, whereas no such expansion was observed for non-HPV-specific T cells. The survival association was reported for HPV16-positive patients, and the functional definition of HPV-specific T cells was derived from only a couple of HPV16-positive patients. Improved recurrence-free survival in HPV16-positive patients was associated with expansion of HPV-responsive T cells during chemoradiotherapy.

The sequence was collected from a human donor with HPV-associated anogenital cancer. The sequence is built from TRBV27 and TRBJ2-4; D gene: possibly TRBD1, on 7 matching bases. The input for sequencing was blood, taken from a patient who underwent chemoradiotherapy. The CDR3 region: CASSFLNRGLAKNIQYF. The nucleotide sequence reads TGTGCCAGCAGTTTCCTTAACAGGGGACTTGCCAAAAACATTCAGTACTTC.